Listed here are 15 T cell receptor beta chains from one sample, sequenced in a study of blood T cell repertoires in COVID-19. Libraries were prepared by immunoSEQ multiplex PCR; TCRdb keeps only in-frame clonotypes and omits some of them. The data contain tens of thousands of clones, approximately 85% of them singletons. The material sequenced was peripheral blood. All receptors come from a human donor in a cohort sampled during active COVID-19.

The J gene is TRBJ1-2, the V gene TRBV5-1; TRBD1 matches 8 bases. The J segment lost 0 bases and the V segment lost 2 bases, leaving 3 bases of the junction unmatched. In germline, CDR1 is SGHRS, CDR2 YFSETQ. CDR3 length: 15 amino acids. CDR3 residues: CASSLGQGSNYGYTF. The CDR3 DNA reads TGCGCCAGCAGCTTAGGACAGGGTTCTAACTATGGCTACACCTTC.

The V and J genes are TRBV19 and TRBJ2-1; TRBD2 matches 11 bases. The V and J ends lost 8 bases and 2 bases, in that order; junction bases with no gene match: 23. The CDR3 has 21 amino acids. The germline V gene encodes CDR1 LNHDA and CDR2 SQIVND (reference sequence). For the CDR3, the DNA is TGTGCCAGTTCTCTGGGAAGGCGTATGGCTAGCGGGGGGACCGCCTACAATGAGCAGTTCTTC. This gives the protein CASSLGRRMASGGTAYNEQFF.

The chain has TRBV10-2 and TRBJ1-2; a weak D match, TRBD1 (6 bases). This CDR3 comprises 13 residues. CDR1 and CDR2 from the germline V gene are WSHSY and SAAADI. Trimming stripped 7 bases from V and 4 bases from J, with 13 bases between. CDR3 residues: CASNPGGAYGYTF. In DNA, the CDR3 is TGCGCCAGCAACCCGGGGGGGGCCTATGGCTACACCTTC.

The CDR3 nucleotides are TGTGCCAGCAGCCAAGATATCGACAGCTCCTACGAGCAGTACTTC. This translates into CASSQDIDSSYEQYF. This chain links TRBV3-1 (or the pseudogene TRBV3-2) with TRBJ2-7; possibly TRBD1 for D (5 bases). The CDR3 contains 15 residues. Trimming took 0 bases from V and 0 from J, leaving 9 bases between them. Germline assignment: CDR1 LGHDT and CDR2 YNNKEL (reference sequence).

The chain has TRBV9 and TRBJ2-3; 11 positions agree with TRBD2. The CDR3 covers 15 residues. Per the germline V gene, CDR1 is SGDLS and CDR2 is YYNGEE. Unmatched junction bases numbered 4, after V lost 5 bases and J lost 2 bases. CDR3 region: CASSPSGGLTDTQYF. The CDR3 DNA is TGTGCCAGCAGTCCTAGCGGGGGGCTCACAGATACGCAGTATTTT. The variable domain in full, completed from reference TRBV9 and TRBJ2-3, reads DSGVTQTPKHLITATGQRVTLRCSPRSGDLSVYWYQQSLDQGLQFLIQYYNGEERAKGNILERFSAQQFPDLHSELNLSSLELGDSALYFCASSPSGGLTDTQYFGPGTRLTVL.

The CDR3 loop reads CASSVAPGQGRGNTIYF. The CDR3 DNA is TGTGCCAGCAGCGTAGCCCCGGGACAGGGCCGTGGAAACACCATATATTTT. J is TRBJ1-3 and V is TRBV9, with 9 bases identical to TRBD1. J was trimmed by 3 bases and V by 0 bases; bases with no gene match: 7. The CDR3 contains 17 residues. The germline V gene encodes CDR1 SGDLS and CDR2 YYNGEE.

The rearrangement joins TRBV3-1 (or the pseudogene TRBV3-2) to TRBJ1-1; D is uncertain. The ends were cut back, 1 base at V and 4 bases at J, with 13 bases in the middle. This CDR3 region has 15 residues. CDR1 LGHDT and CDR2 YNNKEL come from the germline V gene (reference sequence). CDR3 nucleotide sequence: TGTGCCAGCAGCCAAGGTTCCGGGGAGAGCACTGAAGCTTTCTTT. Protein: CASSQGSGESTEAFF.

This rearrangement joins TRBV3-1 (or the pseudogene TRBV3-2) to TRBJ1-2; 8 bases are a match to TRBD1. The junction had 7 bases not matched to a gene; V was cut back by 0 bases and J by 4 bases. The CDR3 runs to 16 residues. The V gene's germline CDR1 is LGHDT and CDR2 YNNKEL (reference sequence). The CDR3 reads CASSQDGSGGSYGYTF. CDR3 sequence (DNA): TGTGCCAGCAGCCAAGATGGATCAGGGGGCAGCTATGGCTACACCTTC.

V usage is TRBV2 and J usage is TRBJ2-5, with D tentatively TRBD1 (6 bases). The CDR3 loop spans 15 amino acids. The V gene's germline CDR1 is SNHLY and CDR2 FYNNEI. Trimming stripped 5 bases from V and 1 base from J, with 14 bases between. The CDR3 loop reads CASSPTQGPQETQYF. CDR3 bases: TGTGCCAGCAGTCCTACTCAGGGGCCCCAAGAGACCCAGTACTTC.

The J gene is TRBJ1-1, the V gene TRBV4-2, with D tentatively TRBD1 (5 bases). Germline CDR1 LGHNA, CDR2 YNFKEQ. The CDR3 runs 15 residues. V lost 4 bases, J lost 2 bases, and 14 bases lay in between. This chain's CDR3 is CASSLFSGTNTEAFF. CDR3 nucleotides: TGTGCCAGCAGCCTGTTCTCCGGGACTAACACTGAAGCTTTCTTT.

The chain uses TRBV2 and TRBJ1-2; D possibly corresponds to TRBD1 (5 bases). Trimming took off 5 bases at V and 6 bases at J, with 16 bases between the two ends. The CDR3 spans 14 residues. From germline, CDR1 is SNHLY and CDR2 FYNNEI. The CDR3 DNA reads TGTGCCAGCAGTTTCTCGTCAGGGTCCGATGGCTACACCTTC. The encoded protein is CASSFSSGSDGYTF.

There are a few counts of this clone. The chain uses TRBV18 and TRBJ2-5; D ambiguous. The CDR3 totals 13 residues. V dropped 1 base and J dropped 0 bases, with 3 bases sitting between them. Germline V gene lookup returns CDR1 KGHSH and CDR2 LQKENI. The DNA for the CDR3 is TGTGCCAGCTCACCACTAGACCAAGAGACCCAGTACTTC. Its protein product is CASSPLDQETQYF.

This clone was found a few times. CDR3 loop: CASSLGGAYNEQFF. CDR3 DNA: TGTGCCAGCAGCTTAGGGGGGGCCTACAATGAGCAGTTCTTC. The chain is built from TRBV11-1 and TRBJ2-1; possible D gene TRBD2, 6 bases. Trimming stripped 1 base from V and 2 bases from J, with 6 bases between. This CDR3 is 14 amino acids long. CDR1 and CDR2 (germline): SGHAT, FQDESV (reference sequence). The full variable domain, completed using reference TRBV11-1 and TRBJ2-1, is EAEVAQSPRYKITEKSQAVAFWCDPISGHATLYWYRQILGQGPELLVQFQDESVVDDSQLPKDRFSAERLKGVDSTLKIQPAELGDSAMYLCASSLGGAYNEQFFGPGTRLTVL.

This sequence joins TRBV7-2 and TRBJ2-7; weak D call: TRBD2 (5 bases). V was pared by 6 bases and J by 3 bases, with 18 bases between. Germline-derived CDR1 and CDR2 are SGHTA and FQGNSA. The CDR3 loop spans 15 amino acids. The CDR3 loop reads CASRSVGGPSYEQYF. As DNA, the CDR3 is TGTGCCAGCAGGAGTGTCGGAGGACCGAGCTACGAGCAGTACTTC. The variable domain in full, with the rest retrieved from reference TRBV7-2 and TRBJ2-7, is GAGVSQSPSNKVTEKGKDVELRCDPISGHTALYWYRQSLGQGLEFLIYFQGNSAPDKSGLPSDRFSAERTGGSVSTLTIQRTQQEDSAVYLCASRSVGGPSYEQYFGPGTRLTVT.

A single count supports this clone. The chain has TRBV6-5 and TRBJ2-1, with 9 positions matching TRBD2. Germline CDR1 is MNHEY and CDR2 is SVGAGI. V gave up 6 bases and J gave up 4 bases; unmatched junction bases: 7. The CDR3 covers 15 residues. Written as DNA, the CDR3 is TGTGCCAGCAGGATTGGACTAGCGCTATACAATGAGCAGTTCTTC. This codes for CASRIGLALYNEQFF.